The clone carrying this T cell receptor (beta chain) was detected ten times or more. Duration under 3 months, a NOSPECS grade of at least 4, and a Clinical Activity Score of at least 3 characterized the ophthalmopathy patients. This entry is derived from a study of T cells in Graves' hyperthyroidism and ophthalmopathy. Amplification of TCR beta CDR3 regions was performed using RNA transcripts as template. When the TCR CDR3 underwent first-round RT-PCR, the HTBI primer set was used. TCRdb reanalysed the multiplex PCR reads using MiXCR and keeps one entry per CDR3 protein. The sample lists 250,000 to 400,000 distinct CDR3 sequences, 12% to 15% occurring once. CDR1 and CDR2 (germline): ENHRY, SYGVKD. This CDR3 has 12 amino acids. The J segment lost 13 bases and the V segment lost 10 bases, leaving 15 bases of the junction unmatched.

The source of this sequence is a woman in her 40s with Graves' ophthalmopathy. Material for sequencing was blood. The gene calls are TRBV10-3 and TRBJ2-5, with 7 nucleotides matching TRBD1. The CDR3 protein is CATGTARVPSYF. The CDR3 DNA sequence: TGTGCCACGGGGACAGCCCGGGTTCCTTCGTACTTC.